The sample holds a few counts of the clone carrying this TCR beta chain. Its cognate antigen is unknown. Germline V gene sequence: CDR1 SEHNR, CDR2 FQNEAQ (reference sequence). Trimming stripped 1 base from V and 7 bases from J, with 16 bases between. This CDR3 has 16 residues. TCRdb re-called the reads with MiXCR, one entry per CDR3 protein. Of under 150,000 distinct CDR3 sequences in the sample, roughly 31% were seen once. The data were obtained in a study of T cell repertoires in cytomegalovirus infection. The wider study: Based on public TCR beta signatures, there were indications of CMV infection and of a matching HLA type.

General study results and limits: Clonotypes of TCR beta that were HLA-C-restricted and CMV-specific dominated the ex vivo response.

The receptor comes from a human donor in good health (CMV status not recorded). Some clones in this sample may be carry-over from other donors' samples. This chain uses TRBV7-9 with TRBJ1-4; no reliable D call. The sequencing here drew on CD8+ T cells from cultured PBMCs, taken from culture after CMV antigen stimulation. The CDR3 DNA sequence: TGTGCCAGCAGCTTAGTACAAACTTACGCCATTGAAAAACTGTTTTTT. Translating gives CASSLVQTYAIEKLFF.